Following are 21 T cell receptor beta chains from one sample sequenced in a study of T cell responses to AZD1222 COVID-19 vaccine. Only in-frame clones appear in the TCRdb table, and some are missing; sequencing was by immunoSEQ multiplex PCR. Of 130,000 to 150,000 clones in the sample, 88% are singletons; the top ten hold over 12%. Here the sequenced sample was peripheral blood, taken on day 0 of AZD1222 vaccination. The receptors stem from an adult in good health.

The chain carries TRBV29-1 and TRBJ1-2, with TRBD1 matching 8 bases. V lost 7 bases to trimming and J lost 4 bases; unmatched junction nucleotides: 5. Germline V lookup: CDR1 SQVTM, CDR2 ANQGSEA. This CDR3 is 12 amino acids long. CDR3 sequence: CSGIDRGYGYTF. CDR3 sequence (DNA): TGCAGCGGCATCGACAGGGGCTATGGCTACACCTTC.

This CDR3 is CASSRTGNQPQHF. The CDR3 DNA is TGTGCCAGCAGCCGTACAGGAAATCAGCCCCAGCATTTT. V and J are TRBV7-9 and TRBJ1-5; a weak D match, TRBD1 (5 bases). V lost 5 bases, J lost 4 bases, and 9 bases lay in between. This CDR3 is 13 amino acids long. In germline, CDR1 is SEHNR, CDR2 FQNEAQ (reference sequence).

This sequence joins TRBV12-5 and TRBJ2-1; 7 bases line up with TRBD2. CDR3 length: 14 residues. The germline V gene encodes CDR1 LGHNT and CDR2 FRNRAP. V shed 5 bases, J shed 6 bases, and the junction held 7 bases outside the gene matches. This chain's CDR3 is CASGTLAGVNEQFF. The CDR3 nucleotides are TGTGCTAGTGGTACATTGGCGGGGGTCAATGAGCAGTTCTTC. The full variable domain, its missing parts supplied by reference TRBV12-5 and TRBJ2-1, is DARVTQTPRHKVTEMGQEVTMRCQPILGHNTVFWYRQTMMQGLELLAYFRNRAPLDDSGMPKDRFSAEMPDATLATLKIQPSEPRDSAVYFCASGTLAGVNEQFFGPGTRLTVL.

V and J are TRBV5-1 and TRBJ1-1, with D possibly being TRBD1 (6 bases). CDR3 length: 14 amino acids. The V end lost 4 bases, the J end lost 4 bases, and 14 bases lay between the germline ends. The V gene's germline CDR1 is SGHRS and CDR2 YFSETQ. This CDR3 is CASSPGQLRTEAFF. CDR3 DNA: TGCGCCAGCAGCCCAGGACAGCTCCGCACTGAAGCTTTCTTT. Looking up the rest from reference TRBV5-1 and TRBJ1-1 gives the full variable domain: KAGVTQTPRYLIKTRGQQVTLSCSPISGHRSVSWYQQTPGQGLQFLFEYFSETQRNKGNFPGRFSGRQFSNSRSEMNVSTLELGDSALYLCASSPGQLRTEAFFGQGTRLTVV.

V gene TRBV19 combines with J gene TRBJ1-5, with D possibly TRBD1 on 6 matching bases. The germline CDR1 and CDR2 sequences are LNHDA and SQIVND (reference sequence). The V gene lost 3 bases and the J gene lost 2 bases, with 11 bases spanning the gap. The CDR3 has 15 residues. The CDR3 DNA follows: TGTGCCAGTAGTATCCAACAGGGCGGCAATCAGCCCCAGCATTTT. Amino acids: CASSIQQGGNQPQHF.

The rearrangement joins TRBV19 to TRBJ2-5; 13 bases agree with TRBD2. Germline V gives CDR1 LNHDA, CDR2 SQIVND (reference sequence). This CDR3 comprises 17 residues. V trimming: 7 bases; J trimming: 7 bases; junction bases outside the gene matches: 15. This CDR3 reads CASTETSGGPKSRTQYF. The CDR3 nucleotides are TGTGCCAGTACGGAGACTAGCGGGGGGCCTAAGTCCCGGACCCAGTACTTC.

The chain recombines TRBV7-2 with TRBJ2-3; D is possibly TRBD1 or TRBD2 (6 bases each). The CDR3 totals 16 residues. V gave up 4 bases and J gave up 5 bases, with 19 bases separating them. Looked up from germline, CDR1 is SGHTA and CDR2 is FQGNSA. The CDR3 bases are TGTGCCAGCAGCTATCAACCGGGGGCGGTAGGAGATACGCAGTATTTT. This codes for CASSYQPGAVGDTQYF.

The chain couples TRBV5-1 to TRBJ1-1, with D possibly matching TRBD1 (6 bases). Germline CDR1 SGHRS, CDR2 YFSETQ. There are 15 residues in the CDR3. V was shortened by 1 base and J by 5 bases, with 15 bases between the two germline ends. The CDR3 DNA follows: TGCGCCAGCAGCTTGTTTGGAGGGAGGGGGACTGAAGCTTTCTTT. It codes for CASSLFGGRGTEAFF.

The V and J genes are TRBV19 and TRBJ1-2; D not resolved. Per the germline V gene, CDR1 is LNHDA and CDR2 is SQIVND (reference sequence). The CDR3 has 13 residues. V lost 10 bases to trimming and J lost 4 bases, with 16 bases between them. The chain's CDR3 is CAIPRTEAYGYTF. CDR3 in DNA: TGTGCCATCCCACGGACGGAAGCCTATGGCTACACCTTC.

The CDR3 region is CRASGPEGYTF. The CDR3 DNA follows: TGCAGAGCCTCCGGGCCGGAGGGCTACACCTTC. The chain recombines TRBV20-1 with TRBJ1-2; D is undetermined. CDR3 size: 11 residues. Per the germline V gene, CDR1 is DFQATT and CDR2 is SNEGSKA (reference sequence).

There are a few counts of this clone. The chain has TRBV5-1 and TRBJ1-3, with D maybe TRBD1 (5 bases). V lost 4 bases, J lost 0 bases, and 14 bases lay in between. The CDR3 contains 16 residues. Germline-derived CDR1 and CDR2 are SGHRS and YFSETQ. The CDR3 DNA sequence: TGCGCCAGCAGCCCAGGGCTCGGCGTCTCTGGAAACACCATATATTTT. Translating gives CASSPGLGVSGNTIYF.

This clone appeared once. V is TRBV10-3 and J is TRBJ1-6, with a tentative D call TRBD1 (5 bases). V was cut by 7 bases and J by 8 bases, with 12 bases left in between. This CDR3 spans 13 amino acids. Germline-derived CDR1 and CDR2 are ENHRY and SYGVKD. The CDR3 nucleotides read TGTGCCATCAAGAGGGACGAGGATTCACCCCTCCACTTT. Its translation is CAIKRDEDSPLHF.

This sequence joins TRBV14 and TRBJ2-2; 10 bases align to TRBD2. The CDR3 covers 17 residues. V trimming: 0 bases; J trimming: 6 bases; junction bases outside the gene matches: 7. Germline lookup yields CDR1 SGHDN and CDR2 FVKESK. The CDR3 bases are TGTGCCAGCAGCCAAGATCCCGGACTAGCGGCGGCCGGGGAGCTGTTTTTT. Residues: CASSQDPGLAAAGELFF.

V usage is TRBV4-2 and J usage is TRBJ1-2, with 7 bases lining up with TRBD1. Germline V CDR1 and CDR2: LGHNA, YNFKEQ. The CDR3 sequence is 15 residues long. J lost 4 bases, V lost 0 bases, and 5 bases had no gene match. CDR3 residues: CASSQEEGGIYGYTF. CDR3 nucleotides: TGTGCCAGCAGCCAAGAGGAAGGGGGCATCTATGGCTACACCTTC.

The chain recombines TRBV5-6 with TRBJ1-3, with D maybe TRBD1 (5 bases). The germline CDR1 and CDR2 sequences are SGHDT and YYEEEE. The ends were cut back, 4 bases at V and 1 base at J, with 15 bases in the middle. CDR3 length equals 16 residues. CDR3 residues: CASSLRGVASGNTIYF. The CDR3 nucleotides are TGTGCCAGCAGCCTACGGGGGGTGGCGTCTGGAAACACCATATATTTT.

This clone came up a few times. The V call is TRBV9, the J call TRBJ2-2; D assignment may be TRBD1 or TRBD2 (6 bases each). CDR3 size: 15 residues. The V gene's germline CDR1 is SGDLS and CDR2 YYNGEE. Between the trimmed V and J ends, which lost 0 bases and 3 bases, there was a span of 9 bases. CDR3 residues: CASSVGGGYTGELFF. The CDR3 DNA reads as TGTGCCAGCAGCGTAGGAGGGGGGTACACCGGGGAGCTGTTTTTT.

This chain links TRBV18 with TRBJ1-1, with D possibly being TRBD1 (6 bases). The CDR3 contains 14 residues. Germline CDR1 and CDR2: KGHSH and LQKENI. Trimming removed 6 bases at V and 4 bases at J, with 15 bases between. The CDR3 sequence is CASSPDRPPTEAFF. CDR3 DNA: TGTGCCAGCTCCCCCGACAGGCCCCCCACTGAAGCTTTCTTT.

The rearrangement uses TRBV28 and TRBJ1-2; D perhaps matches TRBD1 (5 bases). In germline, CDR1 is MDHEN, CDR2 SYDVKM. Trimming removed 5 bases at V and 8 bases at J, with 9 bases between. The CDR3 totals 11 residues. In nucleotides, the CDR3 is TGTGCCAGCAGTCCAGGGCGCGGCTACACCTTC. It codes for CASSPGRGYTF.

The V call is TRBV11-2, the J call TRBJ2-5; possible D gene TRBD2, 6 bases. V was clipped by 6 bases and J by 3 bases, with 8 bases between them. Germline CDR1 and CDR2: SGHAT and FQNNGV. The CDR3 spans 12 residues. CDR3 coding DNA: TGTGCCAGCAGGGGACTTGAAGAGACCCAGTACTTC. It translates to CASRGLEETQYF.

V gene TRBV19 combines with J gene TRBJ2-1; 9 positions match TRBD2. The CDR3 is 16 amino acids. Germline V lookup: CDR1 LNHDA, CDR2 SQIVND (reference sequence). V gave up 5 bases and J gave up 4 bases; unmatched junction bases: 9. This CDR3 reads CASSLTTSGRYNEQFF. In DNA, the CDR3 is TGTGCCAGTAGTTTAACGACTAGCGGCCGATACAATGAGCAGTTCTTC.

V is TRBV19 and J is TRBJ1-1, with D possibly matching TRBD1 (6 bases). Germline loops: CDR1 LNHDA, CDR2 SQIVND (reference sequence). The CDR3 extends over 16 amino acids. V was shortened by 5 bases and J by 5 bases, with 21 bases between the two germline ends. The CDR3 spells CASSGTFWGARTEAFF. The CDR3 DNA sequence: TGTGCCAGTAGTGGGACCTTTTGGGGGGCGCGGACTGAAGCTTTCTTT.